This is a list of T cell receptor beta chains from one sample in a study of shared clonotypes between healthy human individuals. Produced via immunoSEQ multiplex PCR; TCRdb's table is partial and in-frame only. The data hold 2 million to 2.5 million clones, with roughly 93% observed a single time. Sequencing was carried out using naive CD4+ T cells from PBMCs. All receptors derive from a man between 18 and 29 years old in good health. Some clones in this sample may be carry-over from other donors' samples. Both conserved end residues are part of each CDR3. Each record gives: J gene, D gene, V gene, clone size, CDR3 DNA, CDR3 protein. The D gene is left open where the match is weak. Size tells how often a clone was seen (once, few, many) or the class of an expanded clone, and some rows leave it out.

J: TRBJ2-1; D: TRBD2; V: TRBV19; size: once; DNA: TGTGCCAGTAAGGGGCTAGCGGGAGTCAATGAGCAGTTCTTC; CDR3: CASKGLAGVNEQFF
J: TRBJ1-2; D: .; V: TRBV2; size: .; DNA: TGTGCCAGCAGTGGGGAGCCGGGACGGGGCTTC; CDR3: CASSGEPGRGF
J: TRBJ2-7; D: .; V: TRBV12-1; size: .; DNA: TGTGCCAGCAGCTACTACGAGCAGTACTTC; CDR3: CASSYYEQYF
J: TRBJ1-2; D: .; V: TRBV5-4; size: .; DNA: TGTGCCAGCAGCTTGGCGAGCAGGGGCCTCCTCTATGGCTACACCTTC; CDR3: CASSLASRGLLYGYTF
J: TRBJ2-3; D: .; V: TRBV7-9; size: .; DNA: TGTGCCAGCAGCCGAACTAGCACAGATACGCAGTATTTT; CDR3: CASSRTSTDTQYF
J: TRBJ1-1; D: .; V: TRBV30; size: .; DNA: TGTGCCTGGAGTATCATGAACACTGAAGCTTTCTTT; CDR3: CAWSIMNTEAFF
J: TRBJ2-5; D: .; V: TRBV5-4; size: .; DNA: TGTGCCAGCGGTAGCTTTAGGGAGACCCAGTACTTC; CDR3: CASGSFRETQYF
J: TRBJ1-2; D: TRBD1; V: TRBV7-9; size: .; DNA: TGTGCCAGCAGCCGACAGGGTCCGGACTATGGCTACACCTTC; CDR3: CASSRQGPDYGYTF
J: TRBJ2-2; D: .; V: TRBV5-4; size: .; DNA: TGTGCCAGCAGCTTGGAAGGGCCCGGGGAGCTGTTTTTT; CDR3: CASSLEGPGELFF
J: TRBJ2-5; D: TRBD2; V: TRBV7-9; size: .; DNA: TGTGCCAGCAGCCTGGGACTACGCCAAGAGACCCAGTACTTC; CDR3: CASSLGLRQETQYF
J: TRBJ1-4; D: .; V: TRBV14; size: .; DNA: TGTGCCAGCAGGTCCCAGGGGTCTAATGAAAAACTGTTTTTT; CDR3: CASRSQGSNEKLFF
J: TRBJ2-2; D: .; V: TRBV5-1; size: .; DNA: TGCGCCAGCAGCGGAGGACAGCCGAACACCGGGGAGCTGTTTTTT; CDR3: CASSGGQPNTGELFF
J: TRBJ2-7; D: TRBD2; V: TRBV9; size: .; DNA: TGTGCCAGCAGCATGACCGGGACTAGCCTCTCCTACGAGCAGTACTTC; CDR3: CASSMTGTSLSYEQYF
J: TRBJ1-1; D: TRBD1; V: TRBV18; size: .; DNA: TGTGCCAGCTCACCAGGGACAGAACTATTGAACACTGAAGCTTTCTTT; CDR3: CASSPGTELLNTEAFF
J: TRBJ2-7; D: TRBD1; V: TRBV5-1; size: .; DNA: TGCGCCAGCAGACCCGGGACAGGGGACGCCTACGAGCAGTACTTC; CDR3: CASRPGTGDAYEQYF
J: TRBJ1-2; D: .; V: TRBV7-9; size: .; DNA: TGTGCCAGCAGCCCCCCCTACACCTATGGCTACACCTTC; CDR3: CASSPPYTYGYTF
J: TRBJ2-5; D: .; V: TRBV2; size: once; DNA: TGTGCCAGCAGCCCACTCCAAGAGACCCAGTACTTC; CDR3: CASSPLQETQYF
J: TRBJ2-5; D: .; V: TRBV7-9; size: .; DNA: TGTGCCAGCACCAACGGTCGGATTAGCGGAATTTTTCAAGAGACCCAGTACTTC; CDR3: CASTNGRISGIFQETQYF
J: TRBJ2-2; D: .; V: TRBV4-3; size: .; DNA: TGCGCCAGCAGCCAACCAGGGGCCGGCACCGGGGAGCTGTTTTTT; CDR3: CASSQPGAGTGELFF
J: TRBJ1-1; D: .; V: TRBV7-2; size: .; DNA: TGTGCCAGCAGCTTAGGCCTTAACAGAAACACTGAAGCTTTCTTT; CDR3: CASSLGLNRNTEAFF
J: TRBJ2-3; D: TRBD2; V: TRBV11-2; size: once; DNA: TGTGCCAGCAGCTCGACTAGCGGGATAGGCCACGGCACAGATACGCAGTATTTT; CDR3: CASSSTSGIGHGTDTQYF
J: TRBJ1-4; D: .; V: TRBV5-1; size: .; DNA: TGCGCCAGCAGCTTGGCCCTCGGGGCCCCCTCAACTAATGAAAAACTGTTTTTT; CDR3: CASSLALGAPSTNEKLFF
J: TRBJ1-2; D: .; V: TRBV10-3; size: .; DNA: TGTGCCATCCAGGCAGCTACTAACTATGGCTACACCTTC; CDR3: CAIQAATNYGYTF
J: TRBJ2-7; D: .; V: TRBV5-4; size: .; DNA: TGTGCCAGCACCAAAGCTCTGGGGCGCGACTACGAGCAGTACTTC; CDR3: CASTKALGRDYEQYF
J: TRBJ1-1; D: TRBD1; V: TRBV5-1; size: .; DNA: TGCGCCAGCAGCTTGGGCGGGACAGGGGGGACGAACACTGAAGCTTTCTTT; CDR3: CASSLGGTGGTNTEAFF